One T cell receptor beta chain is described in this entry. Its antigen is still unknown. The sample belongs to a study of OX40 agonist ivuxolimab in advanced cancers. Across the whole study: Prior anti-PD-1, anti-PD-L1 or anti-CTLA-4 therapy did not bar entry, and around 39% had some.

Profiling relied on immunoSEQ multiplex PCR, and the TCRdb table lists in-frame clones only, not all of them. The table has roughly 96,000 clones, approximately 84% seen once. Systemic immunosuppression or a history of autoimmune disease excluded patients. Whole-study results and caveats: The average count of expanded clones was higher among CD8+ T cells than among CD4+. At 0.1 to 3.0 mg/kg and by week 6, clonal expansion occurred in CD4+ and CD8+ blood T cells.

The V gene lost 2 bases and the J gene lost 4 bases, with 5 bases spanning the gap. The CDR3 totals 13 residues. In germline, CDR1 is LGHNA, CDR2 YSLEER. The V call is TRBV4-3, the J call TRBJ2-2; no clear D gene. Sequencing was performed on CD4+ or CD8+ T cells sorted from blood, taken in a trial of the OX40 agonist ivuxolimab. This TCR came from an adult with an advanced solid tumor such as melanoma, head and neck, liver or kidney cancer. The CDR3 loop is CASSQTFTGELFF. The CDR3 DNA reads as TGCGCCAGCAGCCAAACCTTCACCGGGGAGCTGTTTTTT.